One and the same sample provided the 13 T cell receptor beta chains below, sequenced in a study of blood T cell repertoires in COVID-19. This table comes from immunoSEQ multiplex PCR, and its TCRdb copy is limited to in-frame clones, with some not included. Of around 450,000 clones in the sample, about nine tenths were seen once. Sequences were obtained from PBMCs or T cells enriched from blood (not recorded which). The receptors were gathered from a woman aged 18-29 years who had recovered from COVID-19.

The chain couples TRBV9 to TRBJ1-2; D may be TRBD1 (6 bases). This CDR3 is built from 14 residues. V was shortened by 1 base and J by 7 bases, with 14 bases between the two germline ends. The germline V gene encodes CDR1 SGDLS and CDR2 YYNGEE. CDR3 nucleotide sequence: TGTGCCAGCAGCGTATTAGGGGGTCATCTTGGCTACACCTTC. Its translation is CASSVLGGHLGYTF.

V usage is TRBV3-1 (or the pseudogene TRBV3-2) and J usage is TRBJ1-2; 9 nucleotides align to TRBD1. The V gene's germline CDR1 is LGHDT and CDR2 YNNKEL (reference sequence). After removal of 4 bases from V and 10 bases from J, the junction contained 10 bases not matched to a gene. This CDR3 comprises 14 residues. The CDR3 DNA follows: TGTGCCAGCAGCCGGACAGGGGCACTCTCCGTCTACACCTTC. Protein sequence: CASSRTGALSVYTF.

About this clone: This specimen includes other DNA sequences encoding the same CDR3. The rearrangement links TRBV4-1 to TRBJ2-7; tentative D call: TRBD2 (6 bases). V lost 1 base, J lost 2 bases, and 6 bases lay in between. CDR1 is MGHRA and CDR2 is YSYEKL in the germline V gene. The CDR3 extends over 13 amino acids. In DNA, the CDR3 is TGCGCCAGCAGCCAAGGCGGGACCTACGAGCAGTACTTC. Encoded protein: CASSQGGTYEQYF.

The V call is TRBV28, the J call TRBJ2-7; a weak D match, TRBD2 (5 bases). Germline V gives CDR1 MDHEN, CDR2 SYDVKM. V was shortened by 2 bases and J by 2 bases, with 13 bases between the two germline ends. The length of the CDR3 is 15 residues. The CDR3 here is CASSLAPGIPYEQYF. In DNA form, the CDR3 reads TGTGCCAGCAGTTTAGCTCCGGGAATCCCCTACGAGCAGTACTTC.

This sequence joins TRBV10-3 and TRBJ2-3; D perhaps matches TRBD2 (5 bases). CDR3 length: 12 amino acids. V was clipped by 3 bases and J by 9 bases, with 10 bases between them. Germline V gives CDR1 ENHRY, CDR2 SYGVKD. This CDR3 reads CAISDGGGTQYF. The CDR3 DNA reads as TGTGCCATCAGTGACGGAGGAGGCACGCAGTATTTT.

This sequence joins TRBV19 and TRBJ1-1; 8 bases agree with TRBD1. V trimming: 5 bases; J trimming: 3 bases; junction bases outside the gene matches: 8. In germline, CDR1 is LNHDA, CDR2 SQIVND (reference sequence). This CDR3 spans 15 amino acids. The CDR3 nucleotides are TGTGCCAGTAGTCTTCCTGGACAGGGTGACACTGAAGCTTTCTTT. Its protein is CASSLPGQGDTEAFF.

As DNA, the CDR3 is TGTGCCTGGACCGTCCGGGACAGGGCGAACACTGAAGCTTTCTTT. Protein: CAWTVRDRANTEAFF. The chain recombines TRBV30 with TRBJ1-1; TRBD1 matches 9 bases. CDR3 length: 15 amino acids. The V segment lost 4 bases and the J segment 1 base; nucleotides outside the gene matches: 7. Germline V gene data show CDR1 as GTSNPN and CDR2 as SVGIG (reference sequence).

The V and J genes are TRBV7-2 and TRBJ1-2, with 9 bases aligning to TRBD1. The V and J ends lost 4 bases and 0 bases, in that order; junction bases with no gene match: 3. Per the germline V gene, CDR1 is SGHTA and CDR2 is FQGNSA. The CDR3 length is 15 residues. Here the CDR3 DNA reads TGTGCCAGCAGCTACGGGACAGGGTCTAACTATGGCTACACCTTC. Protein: CASSYGTGSNYGYTF. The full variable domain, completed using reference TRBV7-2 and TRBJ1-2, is GAGVSQSPSNKVTEKGKDVELRCDPISGHTALYWYRQSLGQGLEFLIYFQGNSAPDKSGLPSDRFSAERTGGSVSTLTIQRTQQEDSAVYLCASSYGTGSNYGYTFGSGTRLTVV.

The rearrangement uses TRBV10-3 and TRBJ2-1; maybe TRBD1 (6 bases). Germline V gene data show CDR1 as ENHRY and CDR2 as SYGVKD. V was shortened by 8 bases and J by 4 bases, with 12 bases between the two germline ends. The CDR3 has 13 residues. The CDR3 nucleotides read TGTGCCATCGGGGGCGCAACTTACAATGAGCAGTTCTTC. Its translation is CAIGGATYNEQFF.

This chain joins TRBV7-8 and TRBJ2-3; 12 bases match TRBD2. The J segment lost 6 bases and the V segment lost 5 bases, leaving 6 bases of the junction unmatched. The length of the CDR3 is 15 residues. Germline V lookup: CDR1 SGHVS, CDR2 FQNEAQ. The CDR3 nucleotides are TGTGCCAGCAGCCCTAGCGGGGGGGCCACGGATACGCAGTATTTT. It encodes CASSPSGGATDTQYF.

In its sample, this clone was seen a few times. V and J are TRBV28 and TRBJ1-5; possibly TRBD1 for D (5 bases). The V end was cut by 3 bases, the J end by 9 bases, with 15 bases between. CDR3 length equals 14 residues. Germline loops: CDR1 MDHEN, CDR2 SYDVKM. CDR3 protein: CASSFYRGGLPQHF. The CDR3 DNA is TGTGCCAGCAGTTTTTATAGGGGCGGTCTGCCCCAGCATTTT.

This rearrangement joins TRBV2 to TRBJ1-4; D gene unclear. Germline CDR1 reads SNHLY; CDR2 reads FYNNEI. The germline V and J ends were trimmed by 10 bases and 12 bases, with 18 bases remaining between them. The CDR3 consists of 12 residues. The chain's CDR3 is CATSYLRDELFF. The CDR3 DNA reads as TGTGCCACCTCGTACCTCCGGGATGAACTGTTTTTT.

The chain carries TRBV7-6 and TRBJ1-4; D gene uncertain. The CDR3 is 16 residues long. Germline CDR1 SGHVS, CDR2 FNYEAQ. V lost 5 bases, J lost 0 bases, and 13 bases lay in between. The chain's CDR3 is CASSRESYATNEKLFF. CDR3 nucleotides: TGTGCCAGCAGCCGAGAATCCTACGCAACTAATGAAAAACTGTTTTTT.